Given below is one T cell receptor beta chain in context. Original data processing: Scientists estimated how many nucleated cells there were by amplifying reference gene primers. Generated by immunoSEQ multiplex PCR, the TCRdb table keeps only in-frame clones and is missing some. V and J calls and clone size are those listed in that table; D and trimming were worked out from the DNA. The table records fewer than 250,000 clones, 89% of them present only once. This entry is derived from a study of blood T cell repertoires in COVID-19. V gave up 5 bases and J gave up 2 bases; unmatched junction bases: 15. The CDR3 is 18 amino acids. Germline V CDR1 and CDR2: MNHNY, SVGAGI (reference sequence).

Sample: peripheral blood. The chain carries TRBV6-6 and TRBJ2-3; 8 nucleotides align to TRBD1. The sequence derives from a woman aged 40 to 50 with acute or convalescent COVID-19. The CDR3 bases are TGTGCCAGCAGTCCCCCCGGGCAGGGGGCGATAAACACAGATACGCAGTATTTT. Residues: CASSPPGQGAINTDTQYF.